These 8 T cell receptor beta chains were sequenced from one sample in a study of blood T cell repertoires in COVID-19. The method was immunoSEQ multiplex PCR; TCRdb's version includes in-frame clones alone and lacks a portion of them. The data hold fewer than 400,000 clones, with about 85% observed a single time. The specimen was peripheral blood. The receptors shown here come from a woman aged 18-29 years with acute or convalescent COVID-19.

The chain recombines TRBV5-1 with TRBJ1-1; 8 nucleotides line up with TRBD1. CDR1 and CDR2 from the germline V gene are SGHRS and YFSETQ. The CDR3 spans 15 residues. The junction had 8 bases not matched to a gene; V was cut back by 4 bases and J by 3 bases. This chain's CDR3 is CASSNGQGTYTEAFF. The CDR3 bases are TGCGCCAGCAGCAACGGACAGGGCACATACACTGAAGCTTTCTTT. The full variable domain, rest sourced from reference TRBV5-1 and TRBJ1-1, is KAGVTQTPRYLIKTRGQQVTLSCSPISGHRSVSWYQQTPGQGLQFLFEYFSETQRNKGNFPGRFSGRQFSNSRSEMNVSTLELGDSALYLCASSNGQGTYTEAFFGQGTRLTVV.

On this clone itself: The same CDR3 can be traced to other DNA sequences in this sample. CDR3 bases: TGTGCCAGCAGTTTATACCGAGGAACTGAAGCTTTCTTT. Its protein product is CASSLYRGTEAFF. This chain joins TRBV27 and TRBJ1-1; D is uncertain. The CDR3 covers 13 residues. Germline lookup yields CDR1 MNHEY and CDR2 SMNVEV (reference sequence). V lost 1 base and J lost 5, with 8 bases in between.

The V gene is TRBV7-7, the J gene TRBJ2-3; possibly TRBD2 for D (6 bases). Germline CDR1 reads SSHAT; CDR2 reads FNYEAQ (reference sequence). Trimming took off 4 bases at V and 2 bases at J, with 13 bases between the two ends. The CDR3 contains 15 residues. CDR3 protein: CASSSGTSPTDTQYF. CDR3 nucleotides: TGTGCCAGCAGCTCTGGGACTTCACCCACAGATACGCAGTATTTT.

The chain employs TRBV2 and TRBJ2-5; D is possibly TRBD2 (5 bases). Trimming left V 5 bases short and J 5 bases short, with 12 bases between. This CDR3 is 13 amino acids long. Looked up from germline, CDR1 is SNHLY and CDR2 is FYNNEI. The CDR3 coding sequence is TGTGCCAGCAGTCAGAGGGTTTTGGAGACCCAGTACTTC. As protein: CASSQRVLETQYF.

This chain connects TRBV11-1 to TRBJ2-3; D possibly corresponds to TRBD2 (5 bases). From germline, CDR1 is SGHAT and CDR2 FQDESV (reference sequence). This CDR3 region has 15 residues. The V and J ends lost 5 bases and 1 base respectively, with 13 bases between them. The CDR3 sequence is CASSPTGVGTDTQYF. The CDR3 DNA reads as TGTGCCAGCAGCCCCACCGGGGTTGGCACAGATACGCAGTATTTT. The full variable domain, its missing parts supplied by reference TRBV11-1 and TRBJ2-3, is EAEVAQSPRYKITEKSQAVAFWCDPISGHATLYWYRQILGQGPELLVQFQDESVVDDSQLPKDRFSAERLKGVDSTLKIQPAELGDSAMYLCASSPTGVGTDTQYFGPGTRLTVL.

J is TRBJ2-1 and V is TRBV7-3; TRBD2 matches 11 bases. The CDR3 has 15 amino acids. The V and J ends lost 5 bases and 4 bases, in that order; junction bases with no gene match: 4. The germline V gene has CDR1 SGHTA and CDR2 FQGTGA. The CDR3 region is CASSLAGGHYNEQFF. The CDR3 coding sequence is TGTGCCAGCAGCCTAGCGGGGGGCCATTACAATGAGCAGTTCTTC.

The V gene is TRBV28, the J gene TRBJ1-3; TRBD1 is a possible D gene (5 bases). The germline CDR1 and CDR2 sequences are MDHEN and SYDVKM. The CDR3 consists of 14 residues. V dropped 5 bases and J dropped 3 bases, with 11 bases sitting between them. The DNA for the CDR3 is TGTGCCAGCAGTCCGCAGACAGATGGAAACACCATATATTTT. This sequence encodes CASSPQTDGNTIYF.

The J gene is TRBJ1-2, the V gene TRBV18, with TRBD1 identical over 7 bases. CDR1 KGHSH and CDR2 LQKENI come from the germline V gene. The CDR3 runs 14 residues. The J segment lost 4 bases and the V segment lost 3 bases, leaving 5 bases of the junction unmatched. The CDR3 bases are TGTGCCAGCTCACCTGACAGGGTGGGCTATGGCTACACCTTC. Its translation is CASSPDRVGYGYTF. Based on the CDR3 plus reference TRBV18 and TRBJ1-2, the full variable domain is NAGVMQNPRHLVRRRGQEARLRCSPMKGHSHVYWYRQLPEEGLKFMVYLQKENIIDESGMPKERFSAEFPKEGPSILRIQQVVRGDSAAYFCASSPDRVGYGYTFGSGTRLTVV.